This T cell receptor (beta chain) appears in the sequencing data of a study of blood T cell repertoires in COVID-19. Study details: The United States, Italy and Spain supplied acute and convalescent COVID-19 samples.

This CDR3 contains 14 residues. V lost 3 bases and J 3 bases, leaving 8 bases between the germline ends. The germline V gene encodes CDR1 KGHSH and CDR2 LQKENI. Under the authors' procedure: The authors estimated nucleated cell counts from reference gene primer amplification. The repertoire was sequenced with immunoSEQ multiplex PCR; TCRdb's copy has only in-frame clones and lacks some. V and J calls plus clone size are reproduced from that table; the DNA served to infer D and trimming. The profile shows fewer than 80,000 clones, 80% to 95% of them singletons. In regard to this clone: Other DNA sequences within the sample encode an identical CDR3.

The clonotype comes from a human donor in a cohort sampled during active COVID-19. The sample comprised peripheral blood. V is TRBV18 and J is TRBJ1-4, with a tentative D call TRBD1 (6 bases). This CDR3 is CASSPAGANEKLFF. The CDR3, as DNA: TGTGCCAGCTCACCGGCAGGGGCTAATGAAAAACTGTTTTTT.